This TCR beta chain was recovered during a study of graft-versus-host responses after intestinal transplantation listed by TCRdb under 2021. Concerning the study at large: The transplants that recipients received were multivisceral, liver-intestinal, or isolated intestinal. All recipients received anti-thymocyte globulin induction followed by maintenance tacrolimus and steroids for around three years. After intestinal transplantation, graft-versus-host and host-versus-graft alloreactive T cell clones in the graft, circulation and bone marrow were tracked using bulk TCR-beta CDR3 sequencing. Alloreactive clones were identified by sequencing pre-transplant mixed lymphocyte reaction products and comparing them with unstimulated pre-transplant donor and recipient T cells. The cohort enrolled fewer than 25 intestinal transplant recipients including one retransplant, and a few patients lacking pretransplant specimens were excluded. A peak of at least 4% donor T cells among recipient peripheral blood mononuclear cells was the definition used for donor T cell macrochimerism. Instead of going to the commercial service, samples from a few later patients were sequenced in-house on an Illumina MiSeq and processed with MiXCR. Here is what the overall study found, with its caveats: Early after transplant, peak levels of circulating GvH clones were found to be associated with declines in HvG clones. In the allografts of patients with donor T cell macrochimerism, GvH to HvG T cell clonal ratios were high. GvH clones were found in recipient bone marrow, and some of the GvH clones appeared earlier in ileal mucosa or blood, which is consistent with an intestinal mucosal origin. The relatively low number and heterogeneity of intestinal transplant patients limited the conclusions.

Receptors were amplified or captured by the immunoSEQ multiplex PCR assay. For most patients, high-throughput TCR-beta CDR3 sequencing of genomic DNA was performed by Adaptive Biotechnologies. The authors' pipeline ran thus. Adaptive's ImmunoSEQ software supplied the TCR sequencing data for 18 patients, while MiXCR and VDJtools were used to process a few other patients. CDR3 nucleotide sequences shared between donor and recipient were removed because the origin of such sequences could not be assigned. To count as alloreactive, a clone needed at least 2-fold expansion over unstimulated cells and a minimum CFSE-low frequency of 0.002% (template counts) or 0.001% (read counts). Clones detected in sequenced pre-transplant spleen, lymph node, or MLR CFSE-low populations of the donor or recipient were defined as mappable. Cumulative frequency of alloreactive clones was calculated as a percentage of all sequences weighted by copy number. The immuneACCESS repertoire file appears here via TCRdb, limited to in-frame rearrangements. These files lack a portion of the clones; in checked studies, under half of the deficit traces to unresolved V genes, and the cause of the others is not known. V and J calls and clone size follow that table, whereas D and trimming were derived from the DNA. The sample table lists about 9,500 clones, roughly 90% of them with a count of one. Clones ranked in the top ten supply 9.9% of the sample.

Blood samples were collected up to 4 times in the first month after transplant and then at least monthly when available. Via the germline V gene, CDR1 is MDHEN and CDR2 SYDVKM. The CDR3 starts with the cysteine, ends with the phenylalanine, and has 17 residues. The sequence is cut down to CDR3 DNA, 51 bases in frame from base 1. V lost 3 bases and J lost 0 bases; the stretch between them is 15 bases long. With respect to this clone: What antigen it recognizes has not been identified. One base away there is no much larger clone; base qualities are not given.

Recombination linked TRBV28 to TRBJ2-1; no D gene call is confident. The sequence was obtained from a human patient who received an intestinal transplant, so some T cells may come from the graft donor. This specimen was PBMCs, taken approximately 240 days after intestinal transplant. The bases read TGTGCCAGCAGTTTTGGGTCCGGCGGACGCTCCTACAATGAGCAGTTCTTC. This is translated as CASSFGSGGRSYNEQFF.